The 10 T cell receptor beta chains below come from one sample, sequenced in a study of cytomegalovirus exposure and HLA in healthy donors. Both 60 Vbeta primers and 13 Jbeta primers went into the PCR. The table came from immunoSEQ multiplex PCR; TCRdb's copy has only in-frame clones and leaves some out. This table holds about 200,000 clones, approximately 83% found once. The specimen sequenced was PBMCs. The receptors were sampled from a boy aged 2-15 years in good health and CMV-seronegative.

This chain links TRBV19 with TRBJ2-7; the match to TRBD2 covers 8 bases. This CDR3 region has 15 residues. CDR1 and CDR2 from the germline V gene are LNHDA and SQIVND (reference sequence). V gave up 6 bases and J gave up 0 bases; unmatched junction bases: 7. CDR3 DNA sequence: TGTGCCAGTAGCCCCACGGGGACTAGCTCCTACGAGCAGTACTTC. This translates into CASSPTGTSSYEQYF.

This clone was counted a few times. The rearrangement joins TRBV6-6 to TRBJ2-1; no clear D gene. The CDR3 is 14 residues long. The V end lost 5 bases, the J end lost 0 bases, and 8 bases lay between the germline ends. CDR1 is MNHNY, CDR2 SVGAGI, per germline (reference sequence). The CDR3 region has the DNA TGTGCCAGCAGTGGGCCGAGCTCCTACAATGAGCAGTTCTTC. Translated: CASSGPSSYNEQFF.

This clone occurred a few times. The genes are TRBV29-1 and TRBJ1-2; no clear D gene. Germline assignment: CDR1 SQVTM and CDR2 ANQGSEA. This CDR3 has 11 residues. The ends were cut back, 7 bases at V and 7 bases at J, with 13 bases in the middle. Written as DNA, the CDR3 is TGCAGCGGGAGGGTAGGGTCTGGCTACACCTTC. Protein product: CSGRVGSGYTF.

The V and J genes are TRBV7-8 and TRBJ2-5; TRBD1 is a possible D gene (5 bases). The J call is in doubt because the DNA end fits TRBJ2-7 better. Looked up from germline, CDR1 is SGHVS and CDR2 is FQNEAQ. This CDR3 comprises 14 residues. The DNA of the CDR3 is TGTGCCAGCAGCCGAGACAGAGAATACTACGAGCAGTACTTC. It yields the protein CASSRDREYYEQYF.

The genes are TRBV6-5 and TRBJ1-6; D is unclear. V lost 6 bases and J 13 bases, leaving 13 bases between the germline ends. The CDR3 extends over 12 amino acids. From germline, CDR1 is MNHEY and CDR2 SVGAGI. This chain's CDR3 is CASRAGWPPLHF. CDR3 nucleotides: TGTGCCAGCAGGGCGGGGTGGCCGCCCCTCCACTTT.

This sequence joins TRBV19 and TRBJ2-3; TRBD2 aligns across 12 bases. The CDR3 has 14 residues. In germline, CDR1 is LNHDA, CDR2 SQIVND (reference sequence). The V gene end was trimmed by 5 bases and the J gene end by 7 bases; junction bases not matched to a gene: 4. The CDR3 region has the DNA TGTGCCAGTAGTGCTAGCGGGGGGGCAAATACGCAGTATTTT. This translates into CASSASGGANTQYF. Full variable domain (rest looked up from reference TRBV19 and TRBJ2-3): DGGITQSPKYLFRKEGQNVTLSCEQNLNHDAMYWYRQDPGQGLRLIYYSQIVNDFQKGDIAEGYSVSREKKESFPLTVTSAQKNPTAFYLCASSASGGANTQYFGPGTRLTVL.

This clone has only one observation. J is TRBJ1-5 and V is TRBV7-2; D call uncertain. The germline V gene has CDR1 SGHTA and CDR2 FQGNSA. The CDR3 has 12 amino acids. Trimming removed 1 base from V and 6 bases from J, with 4 bases in between. The CDR3 nucleotides are TGTGCCAGCAGCTTAGACGGTCAGCCCCAGCATTTT. Its translation is CASSLDGQPQHF.

The gene calls are TRBV5-5 and TRBJ1-1, with D hard to call. The CDR3 loop spans 16 amino acids. Per the germline V gene, CDR1 is SGHKS and CDR2 is YYEKEE (reference sequence). V was cut by 3 bases and J by 2 bases, with 17 bases left in between. CDR3 nucleotides: TGTGCCAGCAGCTCCGTGAGTTTACGCCTCAACACTGAAGCTTTCTTT. It encodes CASSSVSLRLNTEAFF.

V usage is TRBV10-3 and J usage is TRBJ2-3, with 10 bases identical to TRBD1. The CDR3 sequence is 15 residues long. V was pared by 4 bases and J by 5 bases, with 6 bases of the junction left unmatched. CDR1 and CDR2 from the germline V gene are ENHRY and SYGVKD. CDR3 sequence reads: CAISGTGGSGDTQYF. The CDR3 DNA reads TGTGCCATCAGTGGGACAGGGGGATCCGGAGATACGCAGTATTTT.

The rearrangement joins TRBV9 to TRBJ1-1, with a tentative D call TRBD1 (5 bases). This CDR3 region has 14 residues. CDR1 and CDR2 (germline): SGDLS, YYNGEE. V lost 0 bases and J lost 11, with 17 bases in between. Written as DNA, the CDR3 is TGTGCCAGCAGCGTAGATGCGATGGGGCGGACGGCTTTCTTT. Amino acids: CASSVDAMGRTAFF.